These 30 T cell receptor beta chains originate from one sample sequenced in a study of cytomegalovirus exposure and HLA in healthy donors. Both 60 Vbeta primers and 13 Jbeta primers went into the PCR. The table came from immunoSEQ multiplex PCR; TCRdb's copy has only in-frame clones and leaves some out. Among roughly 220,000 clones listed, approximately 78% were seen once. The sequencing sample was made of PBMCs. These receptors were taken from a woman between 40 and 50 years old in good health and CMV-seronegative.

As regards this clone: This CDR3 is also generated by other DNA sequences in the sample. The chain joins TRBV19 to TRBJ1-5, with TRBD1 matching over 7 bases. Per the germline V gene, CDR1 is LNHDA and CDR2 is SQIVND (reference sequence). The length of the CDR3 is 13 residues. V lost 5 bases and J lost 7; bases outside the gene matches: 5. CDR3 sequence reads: CASSLQGNQPQHF. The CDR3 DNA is TGTGCCAGTAGTCTACAGGGGAACCAGCCCCAGCATTTT.

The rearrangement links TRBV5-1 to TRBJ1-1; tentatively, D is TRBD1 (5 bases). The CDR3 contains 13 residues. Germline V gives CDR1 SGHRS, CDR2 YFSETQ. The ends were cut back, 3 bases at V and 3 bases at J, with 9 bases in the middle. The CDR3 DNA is TGCGCCAGCAGCTCGGGACTCTACACTGAAGCTTTCTTT. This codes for CASSSGLYTEAFF.

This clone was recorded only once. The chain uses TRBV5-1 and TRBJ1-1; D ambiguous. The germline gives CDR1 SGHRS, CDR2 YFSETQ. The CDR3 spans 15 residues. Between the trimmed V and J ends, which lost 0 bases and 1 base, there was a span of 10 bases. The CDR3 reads CASSLDNAGNTEAFF. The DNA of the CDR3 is TGCGCCAGCAGCTTGGACAACGCAGGGAACACTGAAGCTTTCTTT.

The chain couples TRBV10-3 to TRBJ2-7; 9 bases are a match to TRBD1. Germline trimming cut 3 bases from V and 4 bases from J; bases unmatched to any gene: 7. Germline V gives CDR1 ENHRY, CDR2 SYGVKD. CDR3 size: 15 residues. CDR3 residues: CAISEDGQGFYEQYF. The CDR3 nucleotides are TGTGCCATCAGTGAAGATGGACAGGGGTTTTACGAGCAGTACTTC.

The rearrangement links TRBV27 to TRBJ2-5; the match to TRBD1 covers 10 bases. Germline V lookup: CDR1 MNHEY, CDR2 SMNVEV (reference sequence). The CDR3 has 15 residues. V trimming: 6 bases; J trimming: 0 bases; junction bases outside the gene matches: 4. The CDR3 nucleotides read TGTGCCAGCAGACCGGGACAGGGGTACCAAGAGACCCAGTACTTC. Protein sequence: CASRPGQGYQETQYF.

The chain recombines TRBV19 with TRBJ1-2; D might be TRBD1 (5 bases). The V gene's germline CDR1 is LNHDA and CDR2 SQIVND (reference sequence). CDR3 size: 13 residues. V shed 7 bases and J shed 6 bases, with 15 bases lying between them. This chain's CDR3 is CASKRQGDNGYTF. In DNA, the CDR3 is TGTGCCAGTAAAAGGCAAGGGGATAATGGCTACACCTTC.

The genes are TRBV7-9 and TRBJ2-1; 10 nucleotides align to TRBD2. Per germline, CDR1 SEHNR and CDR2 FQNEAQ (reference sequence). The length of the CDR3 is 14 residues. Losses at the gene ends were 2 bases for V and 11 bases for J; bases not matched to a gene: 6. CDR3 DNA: TGTGCCAGCAGCTTAAATGTGGGACTAGCGAAGCAGTTCTTC. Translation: CASSLNVGLAKQFF.

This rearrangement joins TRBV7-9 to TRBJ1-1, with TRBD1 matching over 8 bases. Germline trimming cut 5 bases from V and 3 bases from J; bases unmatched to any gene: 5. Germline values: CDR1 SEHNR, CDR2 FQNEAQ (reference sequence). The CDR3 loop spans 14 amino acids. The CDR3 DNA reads TGTGCCAGCAGCCACGGGACAGGCGACACTGAAGCTTTCTTT. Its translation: CASSHGTGDTEAFF. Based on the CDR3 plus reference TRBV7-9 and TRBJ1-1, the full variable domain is DTGVSQNPRHKITKRGQNVTFRCDPISEHNRLYWYRQTLGQGPEFLTYFQNEAQLEKSRLLSDRFSAERPKGSFSTLEIQRTEQGDSAMYLCASSHGTGDTEAFFGQGTRLTVV.

CDR3 amino acids: CASSLSGEADSYEQYF. The DNA of the CDR3 is TGTGCCAGCAGTTTATCCGGCGAAGCAGACTCCTACGAGCAGTACTTC. J is TRBJ2-5 and V is TRBV27; the D is unclear. The J call may be incorrect, as the DNA end agrees better with TRBJ2-7. The CDR3 is 16 amino acids. Looked up from germline, CDR1 is MNHEY and CDR2 is SMNVEV (reference sequence).

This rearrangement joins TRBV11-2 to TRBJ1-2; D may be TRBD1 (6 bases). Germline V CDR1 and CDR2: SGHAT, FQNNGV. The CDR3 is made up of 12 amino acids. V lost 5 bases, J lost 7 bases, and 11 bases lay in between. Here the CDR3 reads CASSPDRLGYTF. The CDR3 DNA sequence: TGTGCCAGCAGCCCTGACAGGCTTGGCTACACCTTC.

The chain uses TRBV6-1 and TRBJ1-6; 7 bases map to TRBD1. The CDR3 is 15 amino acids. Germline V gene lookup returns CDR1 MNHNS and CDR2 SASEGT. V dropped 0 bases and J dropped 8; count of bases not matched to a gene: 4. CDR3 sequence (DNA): TGTGCCAGCAGTGAAGCGCTGACAGGGTATTCACCCCTCCACTTT. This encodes CASSEALTGYSPLHF.

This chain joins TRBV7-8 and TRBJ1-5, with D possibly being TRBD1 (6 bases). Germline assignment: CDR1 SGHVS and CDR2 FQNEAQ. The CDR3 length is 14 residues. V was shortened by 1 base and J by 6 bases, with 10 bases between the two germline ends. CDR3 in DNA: TGTGCCAGCAGCTTAGGGGGGACATCTCAGCCCCAGCATTTT. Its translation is CASSLGGTSQPQHF. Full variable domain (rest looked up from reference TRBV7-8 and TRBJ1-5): GAGVSQSPRYKVAKRGQDVALRCDPISGHVSLFWYQQALGQGPEFLTYFQNEAQLDKSGLPSDRFFAERPEGSVSTLKIQRTQQEDSAVYLCASSLGGTSQPQHFGDGTRLSIL.

The CDR3 DNA is TGTGCCAGCCACCGGGATGTTGGACTAAACACTGAAGCTTTCTTT. The encoded protein is CASHRDVGLNTEAFF. The genes are TRBV6-5 and TRBJ1-1; D uncertain. The CDR3 has 15 amino acids. Germline V CDR1 and CDR2: MNHEY, SVGAGI. Trimming left V 8 bases short and J 2 bases short, with 18 bases between.

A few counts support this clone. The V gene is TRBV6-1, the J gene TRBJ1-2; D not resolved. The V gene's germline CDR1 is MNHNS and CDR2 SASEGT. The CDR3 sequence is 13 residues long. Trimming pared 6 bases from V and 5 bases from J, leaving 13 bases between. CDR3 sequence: CASRPRVGYGYTF. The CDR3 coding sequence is TGTGCCAGCAGGCCGAGGGTCGGGTATGGCTACACCTTC.

The CDR3 loop is CASSPGRGISYEQYF. The DNA for the CDR3 is TGTGCCAGCAGCCCAGGCAGGGGAATCTCCTACGAGCAGTACTTC. V is TRBV7-6 and J is TRBJ2-7; D is perhaps TRBD1 (6 bases). The V end was cut by 5 bases, the J end by 0 bases, with 14 bases between. Germline CDR1 reads SGHVS; CDR2 reads FNYEAQ. The CDR3 covers 15 residues.

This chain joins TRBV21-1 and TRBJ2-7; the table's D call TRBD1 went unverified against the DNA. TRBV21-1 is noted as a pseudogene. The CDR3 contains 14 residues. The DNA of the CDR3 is TGTGCCAGCAGCGATGGGACAGTGGCCTACGAGCAGTACTTC. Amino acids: CASSDGTVAYEQYF.

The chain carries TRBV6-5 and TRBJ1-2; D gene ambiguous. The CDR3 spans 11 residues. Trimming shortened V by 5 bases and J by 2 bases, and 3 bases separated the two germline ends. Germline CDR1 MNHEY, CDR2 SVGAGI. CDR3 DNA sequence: TGTGCCAGCAGTGAGAACTATGGCTACACCTTC. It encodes CASSENYGYTF.

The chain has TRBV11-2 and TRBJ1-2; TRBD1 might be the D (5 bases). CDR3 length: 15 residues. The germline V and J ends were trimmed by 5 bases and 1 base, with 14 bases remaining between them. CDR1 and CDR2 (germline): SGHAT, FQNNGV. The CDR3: CASSASRASNYGYTF. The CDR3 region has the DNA TGTGCCAGCAGCGCATCCAGGGCTAGTAACTATGGCTACACCTTC.

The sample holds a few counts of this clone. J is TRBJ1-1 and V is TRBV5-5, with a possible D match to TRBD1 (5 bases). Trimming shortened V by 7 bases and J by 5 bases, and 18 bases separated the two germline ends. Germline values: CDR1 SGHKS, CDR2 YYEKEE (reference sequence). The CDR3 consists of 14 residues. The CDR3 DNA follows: TGTGCCAGCTCCTCTCCGGGGGGAGGGACTGAAGCTTTCTTT. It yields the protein CASSSPGGGTEAFF.

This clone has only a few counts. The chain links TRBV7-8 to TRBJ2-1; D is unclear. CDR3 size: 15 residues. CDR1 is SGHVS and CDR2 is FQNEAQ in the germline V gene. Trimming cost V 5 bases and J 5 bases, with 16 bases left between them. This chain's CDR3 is CASSDSLDSNNEQFF. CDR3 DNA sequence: TGTGCCAGCAGCGACTCTCTCGACTCGAACAATGAGCAGTTCTTC.

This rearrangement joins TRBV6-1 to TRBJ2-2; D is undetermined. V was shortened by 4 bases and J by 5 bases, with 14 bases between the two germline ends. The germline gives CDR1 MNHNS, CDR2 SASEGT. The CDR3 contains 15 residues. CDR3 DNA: TGTGCCAGCAGTGTGCAATTGCTCGGGACCGGGGAGCTGTTTTTT. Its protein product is CASSVQLLGTGELFF.

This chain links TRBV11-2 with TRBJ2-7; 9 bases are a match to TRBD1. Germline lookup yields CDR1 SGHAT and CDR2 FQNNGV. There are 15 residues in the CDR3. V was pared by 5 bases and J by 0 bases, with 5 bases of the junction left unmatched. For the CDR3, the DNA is TGTGCCAGCAGCCGAGGACAGGGGAGCTCCTACGAGCAGTACTTC. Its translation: CASSRGQGSSYEQYF.

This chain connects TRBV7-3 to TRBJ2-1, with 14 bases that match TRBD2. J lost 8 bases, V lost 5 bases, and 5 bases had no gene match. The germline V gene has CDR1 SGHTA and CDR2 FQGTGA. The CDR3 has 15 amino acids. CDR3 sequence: CASSPGLAGGDEQFF. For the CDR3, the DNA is TGTGCCAGCAGCCCCGGACTAGCGGGGGGAGATGAGCAGTTCTTC.

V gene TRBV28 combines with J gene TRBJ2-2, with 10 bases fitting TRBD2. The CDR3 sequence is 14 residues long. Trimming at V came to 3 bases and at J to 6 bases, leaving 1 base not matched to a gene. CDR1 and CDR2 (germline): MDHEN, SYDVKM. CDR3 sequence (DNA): TGTGCCAGCAGTTTTAGCGGGGGGCCCGGGGAGCTGTTTTTT. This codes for CASSFSGGPGELFF.

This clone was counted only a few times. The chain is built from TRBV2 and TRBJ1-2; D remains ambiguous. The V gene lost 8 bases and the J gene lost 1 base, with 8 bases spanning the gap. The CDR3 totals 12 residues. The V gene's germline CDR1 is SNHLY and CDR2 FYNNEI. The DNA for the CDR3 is TGTGCCAGCTTGGGAGGTAACTATGGCTACACCTTC. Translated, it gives CASLGGNYGYTF.

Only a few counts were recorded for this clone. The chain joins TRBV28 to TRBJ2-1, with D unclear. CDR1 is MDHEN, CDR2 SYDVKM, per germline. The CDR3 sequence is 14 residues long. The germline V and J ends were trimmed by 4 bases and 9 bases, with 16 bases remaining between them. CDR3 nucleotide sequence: TGTGCCAGCAGTTCGCCGAGGAATGGTGGTGAGCAGTTCTTC. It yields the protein CASSSPRNGGEQFF.

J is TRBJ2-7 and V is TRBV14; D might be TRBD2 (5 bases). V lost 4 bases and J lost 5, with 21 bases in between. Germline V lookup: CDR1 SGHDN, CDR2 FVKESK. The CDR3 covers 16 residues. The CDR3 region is CASSPRSRASSNEQYF. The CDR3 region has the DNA TGTGCCAGCAGCCCCAGGAGTAGGGCTAGCTCAAACGAGCAGTACTTC.

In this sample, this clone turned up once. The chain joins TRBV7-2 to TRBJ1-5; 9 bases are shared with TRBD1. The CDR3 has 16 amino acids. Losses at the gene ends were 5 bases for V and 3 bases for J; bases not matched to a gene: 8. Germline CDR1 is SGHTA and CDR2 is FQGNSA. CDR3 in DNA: TGTGCCAGCAGCGAGACAGGGGGAGCCTTCAATCAGCCCCAGCATTTT. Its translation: CASSETGGAFNQPQHF.

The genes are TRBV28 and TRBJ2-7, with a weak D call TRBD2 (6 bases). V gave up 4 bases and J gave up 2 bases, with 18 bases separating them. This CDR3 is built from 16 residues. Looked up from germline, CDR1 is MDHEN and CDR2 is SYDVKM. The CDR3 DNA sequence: TGTGCCAGCAGTTCCCTTTCAGCGGGTCTCGCCTACGAGCAGTACTTC. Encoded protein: CASSSLSAGLAYEQYF.

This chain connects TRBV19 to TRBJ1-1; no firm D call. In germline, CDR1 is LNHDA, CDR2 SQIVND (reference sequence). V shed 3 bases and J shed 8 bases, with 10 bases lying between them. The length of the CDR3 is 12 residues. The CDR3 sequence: CASSISGREAFF. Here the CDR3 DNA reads TGTGCCAGTAGTATTTCGGGAAGGGAAGCTTTCTTT.